This TCR beta chain was sequenced for a study of blood T cell repertoires in COVID-19. Study overall: Whether acute or convalescent, the COVID-19 samples came from the United States, Italy and Spain. In each case, the material was cDNA or gDNA derived from T cells, B-cell-depleted T cells, or PBMCs.

Unmatched junction bases numbered 14, after V lost 11 bases and J lost 0 bases. CDR3 length: 17 amino acids. CDR1 is SEHNR, CDR2 FQNEAQ, per germline (reference sequence). Authors' data handling: Counts of nucleated cells, estimated from reference gene primer amplification, were obtained. Produced via immunoSEQ multiplex PCR; TCRdb's table is partial and in-frame only. V and J calls plus clone size are reproduced from that table; the DNA served to infer D and trimming. The table shows more than 85,000 clones, with 91% occurring only once. The sequence came from a man younger than 35 with acute or convalescent COVID-19. Sequencing was performed on peripheral blood. The chain joins TRBV7-9 to TRBJ2-3; 10 bases map to TRBD2. As DNA, the CDR3 is TGTGCCTACCAAAATCGGGCTAGCGGGGGAAGCACAGATACGCAGTATTTT. Translated: CAYQNRASGGSTDTQYF.